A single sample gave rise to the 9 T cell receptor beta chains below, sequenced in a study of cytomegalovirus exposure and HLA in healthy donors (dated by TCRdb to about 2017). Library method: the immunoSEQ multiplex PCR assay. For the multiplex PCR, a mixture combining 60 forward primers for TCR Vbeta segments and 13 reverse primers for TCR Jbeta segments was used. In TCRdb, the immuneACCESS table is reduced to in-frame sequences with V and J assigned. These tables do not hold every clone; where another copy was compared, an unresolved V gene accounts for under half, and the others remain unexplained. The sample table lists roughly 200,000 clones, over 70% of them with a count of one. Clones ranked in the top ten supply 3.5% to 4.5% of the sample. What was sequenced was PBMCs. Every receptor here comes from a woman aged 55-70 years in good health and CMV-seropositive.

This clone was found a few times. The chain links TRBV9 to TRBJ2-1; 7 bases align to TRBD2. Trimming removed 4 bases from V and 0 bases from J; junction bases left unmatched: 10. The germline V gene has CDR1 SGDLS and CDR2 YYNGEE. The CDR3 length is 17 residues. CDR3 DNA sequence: TGTGCCAGCAGCCCCCAGCCGGGGGGAAGCTCCTACAATGAGCAGTTCTTC. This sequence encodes CASSPQPGGSSYNEQFF.

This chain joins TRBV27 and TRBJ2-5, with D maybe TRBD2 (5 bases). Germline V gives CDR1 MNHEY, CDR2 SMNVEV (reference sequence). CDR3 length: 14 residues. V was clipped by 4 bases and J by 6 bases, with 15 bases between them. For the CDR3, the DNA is TGTGCCAGCAGTTCTCATAGCGAGTCACAGACCCAGTACTTC. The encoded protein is CASSSHSESQTQYF.

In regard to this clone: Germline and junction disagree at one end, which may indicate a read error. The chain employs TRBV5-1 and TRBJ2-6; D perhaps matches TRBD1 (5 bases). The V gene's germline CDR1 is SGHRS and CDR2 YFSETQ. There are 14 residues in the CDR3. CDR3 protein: CASSPTSGANGLTF. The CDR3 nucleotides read TGCGCCAGCAGCCCTACTTCTGGGGCCAACGGCCTGACTTTC.

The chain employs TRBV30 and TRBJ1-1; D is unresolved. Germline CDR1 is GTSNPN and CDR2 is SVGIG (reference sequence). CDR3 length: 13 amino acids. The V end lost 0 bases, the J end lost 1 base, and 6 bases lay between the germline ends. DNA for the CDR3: TGTGCCTGGAGTGTTCACAGGAACACTGAAGCTTTCTTT. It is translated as CAWSVHRNTEAFF.

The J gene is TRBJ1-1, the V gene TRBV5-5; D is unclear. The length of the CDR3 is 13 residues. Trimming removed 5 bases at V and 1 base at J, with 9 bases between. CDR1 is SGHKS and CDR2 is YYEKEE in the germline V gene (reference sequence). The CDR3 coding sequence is TGTGCCAGCAGTGGACTGTGGAACACTGAAGCTTTCTTT. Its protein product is CASSGLWNTEAFF.

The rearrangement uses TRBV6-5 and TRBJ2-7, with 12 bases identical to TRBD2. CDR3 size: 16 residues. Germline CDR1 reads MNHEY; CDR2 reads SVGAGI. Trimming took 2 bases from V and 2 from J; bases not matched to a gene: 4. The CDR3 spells CASSYLLAGGPYEQYF. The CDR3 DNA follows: TGTGCCAGCAGTTACCTTCTAGCGGGAGGGCCCTACGAGCAGTACTTC.

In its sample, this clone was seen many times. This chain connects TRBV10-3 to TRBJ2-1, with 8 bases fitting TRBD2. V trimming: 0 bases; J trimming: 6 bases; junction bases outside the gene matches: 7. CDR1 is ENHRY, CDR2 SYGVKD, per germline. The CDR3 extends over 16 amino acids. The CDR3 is CAISESRIAGFNEQFF. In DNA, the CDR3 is TGTGCCATCAGTGAGTCGAGAATAGCGGGGTTCAATGAGCAGTTCTTC.

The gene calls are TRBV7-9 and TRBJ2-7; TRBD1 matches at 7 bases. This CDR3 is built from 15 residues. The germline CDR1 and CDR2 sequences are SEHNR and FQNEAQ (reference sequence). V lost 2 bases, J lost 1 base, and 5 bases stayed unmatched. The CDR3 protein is CASSLQQGRSYEQYF. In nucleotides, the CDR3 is TGTGCCAGCAGCTTACAACAGGGGCGTTCCTACGAGCAGTACTTC.

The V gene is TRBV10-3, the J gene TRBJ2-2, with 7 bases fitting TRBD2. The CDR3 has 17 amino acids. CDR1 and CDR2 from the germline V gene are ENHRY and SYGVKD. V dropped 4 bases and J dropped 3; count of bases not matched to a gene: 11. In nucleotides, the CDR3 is TGTGCCATCAGTGCCACGGGAGGCCGGGGGGACACCGGGGAGCTGTTTTTT. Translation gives CAISATGGRGDTGELFF.